This section outlines one T cell receptor (beta chain) sequence together with its context. The sample belongs to a study of blood T cell repertoires in COVID-19. About the study: The United States, Italy and Spain were the sources of the acute and convalescent COVID-19 samples. Sources were T cells, B-cell-depleted T cells, or PBMCs; the material itself was cDNA or gDNA.

Deletions cut 5 bases from V and 1 base from J, with 8 bases between. Germline V gives CDR1 ENHRY, CDR2 SYGVKD. The CDR3 runs to 13 residues. Authors' analysis steps: Quantification of nucleated cells was approximated via reference gene primer amplification. Data came from immunoSEQ multiplex PCR; TCRdb stores just in-frame clones and leaves some out. V and J calls and clone size follow that table, whereas D and trimming were derived from the DNA. The sample contains approximately 350,000 clones, roughly 90% of which appear only once. This TCR was sampled from a middle-aged man with acute or convalescent COVID-19. The sample was peripheral blood. The V and J genes are TRBV10-3 and TRBJ1-1; unclear D gene. The CDR3 sequence: CAISSRGNTEAFF. For the CDR3, the DNA is TGTGCCATCAGTAGCCGGGGGAACACTGAAGCTTTCTTT.